These 8 T cell receptor beta chains came from one sample sequenced in a study of T cells in Graves' hyperthyroidism and ophthalmopathy. TCR beta CDR3 regions were amplified from RNA transcripts. Primed by the HTBI set, a first-round RT-PCR was run on the TCR CDR3. One entry per CDR3 protein, called by TCRdb with MiXCR from the multiplex PCR reads. The table shows fewer than 450,000 distinct CDR3 sequences, with 15% to 20% occurring only once. Sequencing was performed on blood. The source is a woman in her thirties with Graves' hyperthyroidism that later progressed to Graves' ophthalmopathy.

This clonotype occurred a few times. The genes are TRBV28 and TRBJ1-1, with TRBD1 identical over 11 bases. This CDR3 is 16 amino acids long. The ends lost 5 bases at V and 7 bases at J; junction bases unmatched: 12. The germline V gene encodes CDR1 MDHEN and CDR2 SYDVKM. The CDR3 DNA follows: TGTGCCAGCAGTCCTATAACGGGACAGGGGGGAGGTGAAGCTTTCTTT. The encoded protein is CASSPITGQGGGEAFF. Variable domain in full (rest from reference TRBV28 and TRBJ1-1): DVKVTQSSRYLVKRTGEKVFLECVQDMDHENMFWYRQDPGLGLRLIYFSYDVKMKEKGDIPEGYSVSREKKERFSLILESASTNQTSMYLCASSPITGQGGGEAFFGQGTRLTVV.

The chain employs TRBV27 and TRBJ1-5, with 7 positions matching TRBD1. Trimming removed 6 bases from V and 7 bases from J; junction bases left unmatched: 15. The CDR3 is 16 residues long. CDR1 and CDR2 (germline): MNHEY, SMNVEV (reference sequence). CDR3 sequence (DNA): TGTGCCAGCAGCACACGGGACAGTCCTTCGGAGCAGCCCCAGCATTTT. It translates to CASSTRDSPSEQPQHF.

This clonotype was recorded a few times. The chain combines TRBV3-1 with TRBJ1-6; D is possibly TRBD1 (5 bases). This CDR3 has 14 amino acids. Germline V lookup: CDR1 LGHDT, CDR2 YNNKEL (reference sequence). V was clipped by 1 base and J by 8 bases, with 9 bases between them. The CDR3 spells CASSQGGGDSPLHF. CDR3 DNA: TGTGCCAGCAGCCAAGGTGGAGGGGATTCACCCCTCCACTTT.

Ten or more counts support this clonotype. This chain joins TRBV7-6 and TRBJ2-1; D not resolved. Per the germline V gene, CDR1 is SGHVS and CDR2 is FNYEAQ. Trimming pared 7 bases from V and 0 bases from J, leaving 13 bases between. The CDR3 runs 15 residues. The CDR3 region is CASTSHSSSYNEQFF. As DNA, the CDR3 is TGTGCCAGCACCTCACACTCGAGCTCCTACAATGAGCAGTTCTTC.

This clonotype was found many times. The rearrangement uses TRBV5-1 and TRBJ1-1, with TRBD1 as a possible D gene (6 bases). Per germline, CDR1 SGHRS and CDR2 YFSETQ. Trimming removed 4 bases at V and 8 bases at J, with 24 bases between. The CDR3 sequence is 16 residues long. In DNA form, the CDR3 reads TGCGCCAGCAGCGCGTACCCGGGACAATCGGTAACCGAAGCTTTCTTT. Its translation is CASSAYPGQSVTEAFF.

This clonotype showed up many times. The genes are TRBV27 and TRBJ1-2; 10 nucleotides line up with TRBD1. Germline CDR1 and CDR2: MNHEY and SMNVEV (reference sequence). J gave up 5 bases and V 4 bases, and 7 bases lay outside the gene matches. This CDR3 spans 15 amino acids. The CDR3, as DNA: TGTGCCAGCAGTTCCCCAGACAGGGGGCTTTATGGCTACACCTTC. It translates to CASSSPDRGLYGYTF.

Ten or more counts support this clonotype. V usage is TRBV7-2 and J usage is TRBJ1-3, with D possibly being TRBD1 (5 bases). The germline CDR1 and CDR2 sequences are SGHTA and FQGNSA. With 1 base removed from V and 2 bases from J, the gap between germline ends came to 9 bases. The CDR3 sequence is 15 residues long. The CDR3 region is CASSLGGTAGNTIYF. The CDR3, as DNA: TGTGCCAGCAGCTTAGGGGGGACTGCTGGAAACACCATATATTTT.

The chain carries TRBV5-4 and TRBJ1-1; TRBD1 is a possible D gene (6 bases). There are 15 residues in the CDR3. V gave up 1 base and J gave up 5 bases, with 15 bases separating them. Germline lookup yields CDR1 SGHNT and CDR2 YYREEE (reference sequence). The CDR3 nucleotides are TGTGCCAGCAGCTTGAAGCCAGACAGGACGACTGAAGCTTTCTTT. It yields the protein CASSLKPDRTTEAFF.